This is a list of T cell receptor beta chains from one sample in a study of cytomegalovirus exposure and HLA in healthy donors. The table came from immunoSEQ multiplex PCR; TCRdb's copy has only in-frame clones and leaves some out. Here the sample spans 100,000 to 150,000 clones, around 69% being singletons. Material: PBMCs. All receptors come from a man in his forties or fifties in good health and CMV-seropositive. CDR3s include the opening cysteine and the closing phenylalanine or tryptophan. D genes are given only for firm matches. For some rows the clone size is stated as once, few or many, or as a class when expanded; others skip it.

size: -
J: TRBJ2-7
D: -
V: TRBV9
CDR3: CASSVMAETEQYF
DNA: TGTGCCAGCAGCGTAATGGCGGAGACCGAGCAGTACTTC

size: -
J: TRBJ2-1
D: -
V: TRBV28
CDR3: CASLRAYEQFF
DNA: TGTGCCAGCCTAAGAGCGTATGAGCAGTTCTTC

size: -
J: TRBJ1-2
D: -
V: TRBV19
CDR3: CASSMGGGYTF
DNA: TGTGCCAGTAGTATGGGAGGAGGCTACACCTTC

size: -
J: TRBJ2-7
D: -
V: TRBV6-5
CDR3: CASSYSELPTYEQYF
DNA: TGTGCCAGCAGTTACTCGGAGCTGCCTACCTACGAGCAGTACTTC

size: few
J: TRBJ2-7
D: -
V: TRBV7-9
CDR3: CASSLGSQGYGYEQYF
DNA: TGTGCCAGCAGCTTAGGGTCTCAGGGATATGGGTACGAGCAGTACTTC

size: -
J: TRBJ2-5
D: -
V: TRBV7-2
CDR3: CASSSTGPGETQYF
DNA: TGTGCCAGCAGCTCCACAGGGCCTGGAGAGACCCAGTACTTC

size: once
J: TRBJ2-2
D: -
V: TRBV2
CDR3: CASKEDNTGELFF
DNA: TGTGCCAGCAAGGAGGACAACACCGGGGAGCTGTTTTTT

size: -
J: TRBJ1-5
D: TRBD1
V: TRBV18
CDR3: CASSRQGAGYSNQPQHF
DNA: TGTGCCAGCTCACGACAGGGGGCGGGATATAGCAATCAGCCCCAGCATTTT

size: -
J: TRBJ2-7
D: -
V: TRBV11-2
CDR3: CASSLGRGSYEQYF
DNA: TGTGCCAGCAGCTTAGGGAGAGGTTCCTACGAGCAGTACTTC

size: -
J: TRBJ1-5
D: TRBD1
V: TRBV5-4
CDR3: CASSTGGNNQPQHF
DNA: TGTGCCAGCAGTACAGGGGGCAACAATCAGCCCCAGCATTTT

size: -
J: TRBJ2-5
D: -
V: TRBV10-3
CDR3: CAISDPKGAGETQYF
DNA: TGTGCCATCAGTGACCCTAAGGGGGCGGGGGAGACCCAGTACTTC

size: -
J: TRBJ1-1
D: TRBD1
V: TRBV28
CDR3: CASSRFRGKRNTEAFF
DNA: TGTGCCAGCAGTCGATTCAGGGGGAAACGGAACACTGAAGCTTTCTTT

size: -
J: TRBJ2-7
D: TRBD1
V: TRBV29-1
CDR3: CSVRGTGYYEQYF
DNA: TGCAGCGTTCGTGGGACAGGGTACTACGAGCAGTACTTC

size: -
J: TRBJ1-2
D: TRBD1
V: TRBV5-1
CDR3: CASSRDGTGGVGYTF
DNA: TGCGCCAGCAGCAGGGACGGGACAGGGGGTGTTGGCTACACCTTC

size: -
J: TRBJ2-7
D: TRBD1
V: TRBV5-8
CDR3: CASSRQGFANYEQYF
DNA: TGTGCCAGCAGCCGACAGGGATTTGCCAACTACGAGCAGTACTTC

size: -
J: TRBJ2-5
D: TRBD2
V: TRBV4-3
CDR3: CASSQTLAGEETQYF
DNA: TGCGCCAGCAGCCAAACCCTAGCGGGGGAAGAGACCCAGTACTTC

size: -
J: TRBJ2-3
D: -
V: TRBV5-1
CDR3: CASSLEQSTDTQYF
DNA: TGCGCCAGCAGCTTGGAACAAAGCACAGATACGCAGTATTTT

size: -
J: TRBJ2-7
D: TRBD2
V: TRBV15
CDR3: CATSTPSGRSYEQYF
DNA: TGTGCCACCAGCACACCTAGCGGAAGGTCCTACGAGCAGTACTTC

size: -
J: TRBJ1-2
D: -
V: TRBV9
CDR3: CASSVADGDNYGYTF
DNA: TGTGCCAGCAGCGTAGCCGACGGAGATAACTATGGCTACACCTTC

size: -
J: TRBJ2-7
D: TRBD2
V: TRBV10-2
CDR3: CASSGGLAGAVYEQYF
DNA: TGCGCCAGCAGTGGGGGACTAGCGGGGGCGGTATACGAGCAGTACTTC

size: -
J: TRBJ1-4
D: -
V: TRBV4-2
CDR3: CASSQDRGQWDEKLFF
DNA: TGTGCCAGCAGCCAAGATCGGGGACAATGGGACGAAAAACTGTTTTTT

size: -
J: TRBJ2-5
D: -
V: TRBV5-4
CDR3: CASSFTGEETQYF
DNA: TGTGCCAGCAGCTTTACTGGGGAGGAGACCCAGTACTTC

size: -
J: TRBJ1-2
D: TRBD1
V: TRBV4-1
CDR3: CASSQIFRTGGGGYTF
DNA: TGCGCCAGCAGCCAAATCTTTAGGACAGGGGGGGGTGGCTACACCTTC

size: -
J: TRBJ1-5
D: TRBD1
V: TRBV28
CDR3: CASLGRAGGFQPQHF
DNA: TGTGCCAGCCTGGGGAGGGCAGGGGGCTTTCAGCCCCAGCATTTT

size: -
J: TRBJ1-2
D: -
V: TRBV5-4
CDR3: CASSLGGSNYGYTF
DNA: TGTGCCAGCAGCTTGGGGGGCTCTAACTATGGCTACACCTTC

size: -
J: TRBJ2-7
D: -
V: TRBV19
CDR3: CASSMKQVSSYEQYF
DNA: TGTGCCAGTAGTATGAAACAGGTTAGCTCCTACGAGCAGTACTTC

size: -
J: TRBJ2-1
D: -
V: TRBV7-2
CDR3: CASSLAVEQFF
DNA: TGTGCCAGCAGCTTAGCCGTTGAGCAGTTCTTC

size: few
J: TRBJ2-3
D: -
V: TRBV7-9
CDR3: CSSSLGATGARTDTQYF
DNA: TGTTCCAGCAGCTTAGGGGCAACGGGAGCCCGCACAGATACGCAGTATTTT

size: -
J: TRBJ2-5
D: -
V: TRBV6-1
CDR3: CASSEFAGLETQYF
DNA: TGTGCCAGCAGTGAATTCGCAGGGTTAGAGACCCAGTACTTC

size: -
J: TRBJ2-3
D: TRBD2
V: TRBV4-1
CDR3: CASSHPSGASGRRTDTQYF
DNA: TGCGCCAGCAGCCATCCATCGGGGGCTAGCGGGAGGAGAACAGATACGCAGTATTTT

size: -
J: TRBJ1-4
D: -
V: TRBV19
CDR3: CASSIGTVPKLFF
DNA: TGTGCCAGTAGTATAGGCACGGTGCCTAAACTGTTTTTT

size: -
J: TRBJ2-7
D: -
V: TRBV10-2
CDR3: CASSDPGTYEQYF
DNA: TGCGCCAGCAGCGATCCAGGGACCTACGAGCAGTACTTC

size: -
J: TRBJ1-6
D: TRBD1
V: TRBV4-3
CDR3: CASSQEGTGVNSPLHF
DNA: TGCGCCAGCAGCCAAGAGGGCACAGGGGTCAATTCACCCCTCCACTTT

size: few
J: TRBJ1-2
D: -
V: TRBV25-1
CDR3: CASSEGPSGVNLF
DNA: TGTGCCAGCAGTGAGGGGCCCTCGGGAGTCAATCTTTTC

size: -
J: TRBJ2-3
D: TRBD1
V: TRBV2
CDR3: CASSSGTGGADTQYF
DNA: TGTGCCAGCTCGTCTGGGACAGGAGGAGCAGATACGCAGTATTTT

size: -
J: TRBJ1-5
D: -
V: TRBV27
CDR3: CASSLFSVARNQPQHF
DNA: TGTGCCAGCAGTTTGTTCAGCGTGGCCCGCAATCAGCCCCAGCATTTT

size: -
J: TRBJ1-5
D: TRBD1
V: TRBV28
CDR3: CASSLSDRSWSQPQHF
DNA: TGTGCCAGCAGTTTATCGGACAGGTCCTGGAGTCAGCCCCAGCATTTT

size: -
J: TRBJ2-1
D: -
V: TRBV4-1
CDR3: CASSLLPPTPVTHNEQFF
DNA: TGCGCCAGCAGCCTCCTCCCCCCGACTCCCGTTACTCACAATGAGCAGTTCTTC

size: once
J: TRBJ1-3
D: -
V: TRBV29-1
CDR3: CSVEDLGIGNTIYF
DNA: TGCAGCGTTGAAGATCTTGGCATCGGAAACACCATATATTTT

size: few
J: TRBJ1-2
D: TRBD1
V: TRBV7-9
CDR3: CASSPAPPRQGADGYTF
DNA: TGTGCCAGCAGCCCTGCCCCACCACGACAGGGGGCGGATGGCTACACCTTC

size: -
J: TRBJ1-5
D: -
V: TRBV7-9
CDR3: CASSPPGGGREQPQHF
DNA: TGTGCCAGCAGCCCCCCTGGGGGGGGGAGAGAGCAGCCCCAGCATTTT

size: -
J: TRBJ2-5
D: -
V: TRBV10-3
CDR3: CASMGPVQETQYF
DNA: TGTGCCTCCATGGGCCCCGTCCAAGAGACCCAGTACTTC

size: -
J: TRBJ1-6
D: -
V: TRBV5-6
CDR3: CASSLGSDSPLHF
DNA: TGTGCCAGCAGCTTGGGAAGCGACTCACCCCTCCACTTT

size: few
J: TRBJ2-2
D: -
V: TRBV9
CDR3: CASSPHQRADTGELFF
DNA: TGTGCCAGCAGCCCCCATCAGCGGGCGGACACCGGGGAGCTGTTTTTT

size: -
J: TRBJ2-7
D: -
V: TRBV7-6
CDR3: CASSSHREGTYEQYF
DNA: TGTGCCAGCAGTTCACACAGGGAGGGGACCTACGAGCAGTACTTC

size: -
J: TRBJ1-4
D: -
V: TRBV28
CDR3: CASRGVTNEKLFF
DNA: TGTGCCAGCAGAGGGGTAACTAATGAAAAACTGTTTTTT

size: -
J: TRBJ2-3
D: TRBD1
V: TRBV29-1
CDR3: CSVGPRQGNTQYF
DNA: TGCAGCGTTGGGCCAAGACAGGGGAATACGCAGTATTTT

size: -
J: TRBJ1-2
D: -
V: TRBV4-3
CDR3: CASSQIMDGGRYGYTF
DNA: TGCGCCAGCAGCCAAATAATGGACGGAGGCCGGTATGGCTACACCTTC

size: once
J: TRBJ1-2
D: TRBD1
V: TRBV18
CDR3: CASSPSQGADYGYTF
DNA: TGTGCCAGCTCACCATCACAGGGGGCGGACTATGGCTACACCTTC